Each of the 26 T cell receptor beta chains below was sequenced from the same sample in a study of shared clonotypes between healthy human individuals. The repertoire was sequenced with immunoSEQ multiplex PCR; TCRdb's copy has only in-frame clones and lacks some. This table holds about 2,500,000 clones, approximately 90% found once. Sequences were obtained from naive CD4+ T cells sorted from blood. Subset meaning: CD45RA+ positively selected. These receptors originate from a man younger than 35 in good health.

There are a few counts of this clone. The chain uses TRBV28 and TRBJ1-5; TRBD1 might be the D (5 bases). Germline lookup yields CDR1 MDHEN and CDR2 SYDVKM. The CDR3 loop spans 15 amino acids. The V end was cut by 4 bases, the J end by 0 bases, with 10 bases between. As DNA, the CDR3 is TGTGCCAGCAGTTACTTGACAGATAGCAATCAGCCCCAGCATTTT. It specifies CASSYLTDSNQPQHF.

The chain uses TRBV7-8 and TRBJ1-6, with a possible D match to TRBD1 (5 bases). This CDR3 has 13 residues. Germline V lookup: CDR1 SGHVS, CDR2 FQNEAQ. Trimming took off 3 bases at V and 6 bases at J, with 6 bases between the two ends. Here the CDR3 DNA reads TGTGCCAGCAGCTTGGGACCTAATTCACCCCTCCACTTT. Translated, it gives CASSLGPNSPLHF. The entire variable domain, with the rest obtained from reference TRBV7-8 and TRBJ1-6, is as follows: GAGVSQSPRYKVAKRGQDVALRCDPISGHVSLFWYQQALGQGPEFLTYFQNEAQLDKSGLPSDRFFAERPEGSVSTLKIQRTQQEDSAVYLCASSLGPNSPLHFGNGTRLTVT.

This clone was counted a single time. The V gene is TRBV7-2, the J gene TRBJ2-7; a possible D gene is TRBD1 (6 bases). With 3 bases removed from V and 3 bases from J, the gap between germline ends came to 15 bases. The CDR3 covers 15 residues. The germline CDR1 and CDR2 sequences are SGHTA and FQGNSA. The CDR3 here is CASSFSDRPLYEQYF. The CDR3, as DNA: TGTGCCAGCAGCTTCTCCGACAGGCCTCTCTACGAGCAGTACTTC.

The chain couples TRBV6-6 to TRBJ2-3; 9 nucleotides line up with TRBD1. The CDR3 runs to 16 residues. V gave up 2 bases and J gave up 3 bases; unmatched junction bases: 6. Germline V gene sequence: CDR1 MNHNY, CDR2 SVGAGI (reference sequence). The CDR3 reads CASSYPDRGGTDTQYF. The DNA of the CDR3 is TGTGCCAGCAGTTACCCCGACAGGGGGGGAACAGATACGCAGTATTTT.

The gene calls are TRBV10-3 and TRBJ2-5; 8 bases match TRBD2. Germline values: CDR1 ENHRY, CDR2 SYGVKD. The CDR3 is 14 residues long. With 6 bases clipped from V and 10 bases from J, the junction kept 13 bases outside the gene matches. CDR3 loop: CAISSSGGLSFQYF. Here the CDR3 DNA reads TGTGCCATCAGCTCAAGCGGGGGCCTCTCCTTCCAGTACTTC.

The chain uses TRBV30 and TRBJ1-4; D perhaps matches TRBD1 (5 bases). The CDR3 is made up of 13 amino acids. Germline-derived CDR1 and CDR2 are GTSNPN and SVGIG (reference sequence). Deletions cut 2 bases from V and 14 bases from J, with 18 bases between. The CDR3 sequence: CAWSTPRPGYLFF. The DNA of the CDR3 is TGTGCCTGGAGTACCCCACGACCAGGGTATCTGTTTTTT. The full variable domain, rest sourced from reference TRBV30 and TRBJ1-4, is SQTIHQWPATLVQPVGSPLSLECTVEGTSNPNLYWYRQAAGRGLQLLFYSVGIGQISSEVPQNLSASRPQDRQFILSSKKLLLSDSGFYLCAWSTPRPGYLFFGSGTQLSVL.

The chain employs TRBV4-1 and TRBJ2-5, with 12 bases that match TRBD2. Germline lookup yields CDR1 MGHRA and CDR2 YSYEKL. The CDR3 runs to 15 residues. V lost 0 bases and J lost 7; bases outside the gene matches: 3. The CDR3, as DNA: TGCGCCAGCAGCCAAGAGACTAGCGGGGGTGGGACCCAGTACTTC. Translated, it gives CASSQETSGGGTQYF.

The J gene is TRBJ1-2, the V gene TRBV9; maybe TRBD1 (6 bases). The CDR3 contains 15 residues. The germline CDR1 and CDR2 sequences are SGDLS and YYNGEE. Trimming shortened V by 3 bases and J by 0 bases, and 12 bases separated the two germline ends. The CDR3 reads CASSAGQNANYGYTF. The CDR3 nucleotides read TGTGCCAGCAGCGCCGGACAGAACGCTAACTATGGCTACACCTTC.

On this clone itself: Different DNA sequences within this sample yield the same CDR3. The CDR3 DNA reads as TGTGCCAGCAGCCTCAGTGGTGGGAGCTCCTACAATGAGCAGTTCTTC. The encoded protein is CASSLSGGSSYNEQFF. V usage is TRBV11-2 and J usage is TRBJ2-1; maybe TRBD2 (5 bases). The germline V and J ends were trimmed by 5 bases and 0 bases, with 14 bases remaining between them. CDR1 and CDR2 (germline): SGHAT, FQNNGV. The CDR3 runs to 16 residues.

The rearrangement joins TRBV11-2 to TRBJ1-1; D may be TRBD1 (6 bases). The germline V gene encodes CDR1 SGHAT and CDR2 FQNNGV. This CDR3 contains 14 residues. Trimming pared 0 bases from V and 11 bases from J, leaving 16 bases between. CDR3 loop: CASSLDQRGGWAFF. Written as DNA, the CDR3 is TGTGCCAGCAGCTTAGATCAGAGAGGGGGATGGGCTTTCTTT.

The chain couples TRBV27 to TRBJ1-6; 8 positions agree with TRBD1. Germline V gives CDR1 MNHEY, CDR2 SMNVEV (reference sequence). Germline trimming cut 4 bases from V and 7 bases from J; bases unmatched to any gene: 12. The length of the CDR3 is 17 residues. In nucleotides, the CDR3 is TGTGCCAGCAGTTATATAGGACAGGGAGGTTACAATTCACCCCTCCACTTT. Translated, it gives CASSYIGQGGYNSPLHF.

The chain has TRBV7-9 and TRBJ2-5; 12 positions agree with TRBD2. Germline V lookup: CDR1 SEHNR, CDR2 FQNEAQ (reference sequence). The CDR3 is made up of 17 amino acids. The V gene end was trimmed by 1 base and the J gene end by 4 bases; junction bases not matched to a gene: 7. The CDR3 loop reads CASSLVRLAGDVETQYF. The DNA of the CDR3 is TGTGCCAGCAGCTTAGTTCGACTAGCGGGAGACGTAGAGACCCAGTACTTC.

The rearrangement joins TRBV5-5 to TRBJ2-6; D tentatively fits TRBD1 or TRBD2 (5 bases each). V shed 1 base and J shed 0 bases, with 11 bases lying between them. CDR3 length: 17 residues. Germline CDR1 and CDR2: SGHKS and YYEKEE (reference sequence). As DNA, the CDR3 is TGTGCCAGCAGCTTGTTGGGGACCCTCTCTGGGGCCAACGTCCTGACTTTC. It is translated as CASSLLGTLSGANVLTF.

This rearrangement joins TRBV7-1 to TRBJ2-6; D call uncertain. TRBV7-1 is treated as an ORF (open reading frame) with a function not yet certain. The CDR3 is 15 amino acids. V was trimmed by 4 bases and J by 2 bases, leaving 9 bases between them. The CDR3 loop reads CASSLGLAGANVLTF. The CDR3 DNA sequence: TGTGCCAGCAGCTTAGGGTTGGCTGGGGCCAACGTCCTGACTTTC.

This sequence joins TRBV9 and TRBJ2-6; weak D call: TRBD1 (6 bases). V was cut by 3 bases and J by 4 bases, with 17 bases left in between. CDR3 length: 17 amino acids. Looked up from germline, CDR1 is SGDLS and CDR2 is YYNGEE. The CDR3 region is CASSAHQGLAGANVLTF. CDR3 DNA: TGTGCCAGCAGCGCCCACCAGGGGCTCGCCGGGGCCAACGTCCTGACTTTC.

The table lists this clone with a count of one. The genes are TRBV5-4 and TRBJ1-2, with D perhaps TRBD1 (5 bases). CDR3 length: 15 residues. The germline V and J ends were trimmed by 0 bases and 8 bases, with 17 bases remaining between them. Germline V gene lookup returns CDR1 SGHNT and CDR2 YYREEE (reference sequence). The CDR3: CASSLAWLAGLGYTF. CDR3 in DNA: TGTGCCAGCAGCTTGGCATGGCTTGCAGGGTTGGGCTACACCTTC.

V usage is TRBV5-1 and J usage is TRBJ2-5, with TRBD2 matching 14 bases. CDR1 is SGHRS and CDR2 is YFSETQ in the germline V gene. Trimming at V came to 4 bases and at J to 4 bases, leaving 15 bases not matched to a gene. The CDR3 has 19 residues. CDR3 protein: CASSESRGRTSGRRETQYF. CDR3 coding DNA: TGCGCCAGCAGCGAGTCCCGGGGGCGGACTAGCGGGAGGCGAGAGACCCAGTACTTC.

The genes are TRBV6-1 and TRBJ2-3; D is undetermined. The V end lost 2 bases, the J end lost 2 bases, and 2 bases lay between the germline ends. Germline lookup yields CDR1 MNHNS and CDR2 SASEGT. The CDR3 extends over 12 amino acids. CDR3 sequence (DNA): TGTGCCAGCAGTGAACACACAGATACGCAGTATTTT. It yields the protein CASSEHTDTQYF.

The V gene is TRBV6-5, the J gene TRBJ2-2, with 7 bases aligning to TRBD2. The CDR3 length is 16 residues. The trim removed 2 bases at V and 6 bases at J, leaving 9 bases unmatched. Germline CDR1 reads MNHEY; CDR2 reads SVGAGI. The CDR3 loop reads CASSYTSTSWAGELFF. CDR3 DNA sequence: TGTGCCAGCAGTTACACCTCGACTAGCTGGGCCGGGGAGCTGTTTTTT.

The chain joins TRBV6-1 to TRBJ2-7; 14 positions agree with TRBD2. J lost 4 bases, V lost 1 base, and 3 bases had no gene match. From germline, CDR1 is MNHNS and CDR2 SASEGT. The CDR3 has 16 amino acids. The CDR3 is CASSEGTSGRIYEQYF. CDR3 DNA: TGTGCCAGCAGTGAAGGGACTAGCGGGAGGATATACGAGCAGTACTTC.

The V gene is TRBV14, the J gene TRBJ2-2, with D perhaps matching TRBD2 (5 bases). V gave up 0 bases and J gave up 2 bases, with 13 bases separating them. Looked up from germline, CDR1 is SGHDN and CDR2 is FVKESK. This CDR3 contains 17 residues. DNA of the CDR3: TGTGCCAGCAGCCAAGATAGGGATCGGGGAAACACCGGGGAGCTGTTTTTT. This gives the protein CASSQDRDRGNTGELFF.

The V call is TRBV25-1, the J call TRBJ1-2; 7 positions match TRBD1. J gave up 2 bases and V 6 bases, and 6 bases lay outside the gene matches. This CDR3 has 14 amino acids. Germline lookup yields CDR1 MGHDK and CDR2 SYGVNS. Here the CDR3 reads CASRERDSNYGYTF. CDR3 DNA: TGTGCCAGCAGGGAAAGGGACAGCAACTATGGCTACACCTTC.

The chain uses TRBV6-5 and TRBJ2-4, with D possibly being TRBD2 (5 bases). V shed 5 bases and J shed 9 bases, with 14 bases lying between them. CDR1 and CDR2 from the germline V gene are MNHEY and SVGAGI. This CDR3 spans 13 amino acids. CDR3 nucleotide sequence: TGTGCCAGCAGTAACGGACTGCCCCCCATTCAGTACTTC. Amino acid sequence: CASSNGLPPIQYF.

This chain connects TRBV19 to TRBJ1-4, with D tentatively TRBD1 (6 bases). The germline CDR1 and CDR2 sequences are LNHDA and SQIVND (reference sequence). V shed 5 bases and J shed 8 bases, with 21 bases lying between them. This CDR3 region has 16 residues. The CDR3 loop is CASSLSPQGLGEKLFF. CDR3 DNA: TGTGCCAGTAGTCTCTCCCCACAGGGTCTAGGGGAAAAACTGTTTTTT.

The gene calls are TRBV20-1 and TRBJ1-2; no clear D. The germline CDR1 and CDR2 sequences are DFQATT and SNEGSKA (reference sequence). V was clipped by 6 bases and J by 7 bases, with 12 bases between them. This CDR3 is 11 amino acids long. In DNA, the CDR3 is TGCAGTGCGGAGGTATTGTTTGGCTACACCTTC. This sequence encodes CSAEVLFGYTF.

This rearrangement joins TRBV19 to TRBJ2-1; the D is unclear. With 6 bases removed from V and 8 bases from J, the gap between germline ends came to 17 bases. The CDR3 contains 14 residues. Germline V gene data show CDR1 as LNHDA and CDR2 as SQIVND (reference sequence). In DNA, the CDR3 is TGTGCCAGTAGCCAGTTACTAAATGGGGATGAGCAGTTCTTC. This sequence encodes CASSQLLNGDEQFF.